Reported below is one T cell receptor beta chain. This sample is part of a study of blood T cell repertoires in COVID-19. Study-wide context: The study drew acute and convalescent COVID-19 samples from the United States, Italy and Spain.

Sequencing was performed with immunoSEQ multiplex PCR; in TCRdb, only in-frame clones are kept and a portion is missing. The sample carries just over 70,000 clones, around 91% recorded once. The ends lost 6 bases at V and 3 bases at J; junction bases unmatched: 11. Germline V gives CDR1 SGHAT, CDR2 FQNNGV. The length of the CDR3 is 15 residues. The clonotype originates from a human donor in a cohort sampled during active COVID-19. The V call is TRBV11-2, the J call TRBJ2-7; 7 positions agree with TRBD2. The specimen sequenced was peripheral blood. CDR3 residues: CASSYVGGLGYEQYF. The CDR3 DNA follows: TGTGCCAGCAGTTACGTCGGGGGGTTAGGCTACGAGCAGTACTTC.